Here is one T cell receptor beta chain with its context. In the authors' workflow: It was from reference gene primer amplification that nucleated cell counts were estimated. Some clones are missing from TCRdb's copy, which holds only in-frame ones; the method was immunoSEQ multiplex PCR. Clonal size and the V and J genes are those of that table, whereas D and trimming came from the DNA. The sample holds around 200,000 clones, over 70% seen once. There are 13 residues in the CDR3. The germline gives CDR1 KGHDR, CDR2 SFDVKD. Trimming at V came to 6 bases and at J to 2 bases, leaving 3 bases not matched to a gene. The data stem from a study of blood T cell repertoires in COVID-19. Study as a whole: Both acute and convalescent COVID-19 samples were obtained from the United States, Italy and Spain. The analysed material was cDNA or gDNA that came from T cells, B-cell-depleted T cells, or PBMCs.

The sample was peripheral blood. The chain couples TRBV24-1 to TRBJ2-7, with 7 bases fitting TRBD2. The receptor comes from a woman between 50 and 59 years old with acute or convalescent COVID-19. As DNA, the CDR3 is TGTGCCACCAGTCAGGGAGGGGCCTACGAGCAGTACTTC. It codes for CATSQGGAYEQYF.